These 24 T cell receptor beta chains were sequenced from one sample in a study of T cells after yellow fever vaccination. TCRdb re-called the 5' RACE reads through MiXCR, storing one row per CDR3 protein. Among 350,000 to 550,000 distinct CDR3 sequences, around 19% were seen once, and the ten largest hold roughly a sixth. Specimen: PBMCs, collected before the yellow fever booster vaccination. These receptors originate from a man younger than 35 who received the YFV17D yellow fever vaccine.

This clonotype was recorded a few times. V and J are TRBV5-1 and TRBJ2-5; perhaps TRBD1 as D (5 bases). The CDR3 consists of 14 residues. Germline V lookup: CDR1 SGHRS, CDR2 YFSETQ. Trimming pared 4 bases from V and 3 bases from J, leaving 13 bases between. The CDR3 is CASSPWGGEETQYF. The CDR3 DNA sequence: TGCGCCAGCAGCCCGTGGGGCGGCGAAGAGACCCAGTACTTC. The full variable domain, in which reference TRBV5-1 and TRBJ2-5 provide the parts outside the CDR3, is KAGVTQTPRYLIKTRGQQVTLSCSPISGHRSVSWYQQTPGQGLQFLFEYFSETQRNKGNFPGRFSGRQFSNSRSEMNVSTLELGDSALYLCASSPWGGEETQYFGPGTRLLVL.

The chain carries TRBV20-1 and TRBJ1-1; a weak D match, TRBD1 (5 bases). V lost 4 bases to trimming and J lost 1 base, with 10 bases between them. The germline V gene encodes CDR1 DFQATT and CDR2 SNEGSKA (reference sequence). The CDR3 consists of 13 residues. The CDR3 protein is CSATPDKNTEAFF. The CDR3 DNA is TGCAGTGCTACCCCGGACAAGAACACTGAAGCTTTCTTT.

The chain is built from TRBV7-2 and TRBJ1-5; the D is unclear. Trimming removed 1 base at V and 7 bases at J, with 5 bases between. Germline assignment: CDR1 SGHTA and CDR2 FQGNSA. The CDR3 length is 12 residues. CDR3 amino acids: CASSLDAQPQHF. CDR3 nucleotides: TGTGCCAGCAGCTTAGACGCCCAGCCCCAGCATTTT.

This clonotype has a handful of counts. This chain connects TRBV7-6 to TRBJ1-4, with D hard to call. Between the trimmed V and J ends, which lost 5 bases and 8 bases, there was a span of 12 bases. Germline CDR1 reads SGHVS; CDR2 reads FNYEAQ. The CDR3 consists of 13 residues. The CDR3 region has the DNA TGTGCCAGCAGCCCTACGGTCGGGGAAAAACTGTTTTTT. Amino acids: CASSPTVGEKLFF. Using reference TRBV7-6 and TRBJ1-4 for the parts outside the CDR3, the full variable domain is GAGVSQSPRYKVTKRGQDVALRCDPISGHVSLYWYRQALGQGPEFLTYFNYEAQQDKSGLPNDRFSAERPEGSISTLTIQRTEQRDSAMYRCASSPTVGEKLFFGSGTQLSVL.

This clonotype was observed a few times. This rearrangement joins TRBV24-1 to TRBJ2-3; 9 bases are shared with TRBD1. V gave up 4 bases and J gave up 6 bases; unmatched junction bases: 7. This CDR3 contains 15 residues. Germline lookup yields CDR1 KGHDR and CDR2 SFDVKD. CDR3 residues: CATSDTGQGGDTQYF. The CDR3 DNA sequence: TGTGCCACCAGTGACACGGGACAGGGTGGGGATACGCAGTATTTT.

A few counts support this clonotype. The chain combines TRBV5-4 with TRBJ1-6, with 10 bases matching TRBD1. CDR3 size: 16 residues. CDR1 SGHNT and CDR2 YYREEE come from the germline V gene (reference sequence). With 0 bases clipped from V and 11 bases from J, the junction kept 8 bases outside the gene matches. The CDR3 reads CASSLAGGTGAPPLHF. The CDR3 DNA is TGTGCCAGCAGCTTGGCGGGAGGGACAGGGGCCCCACCCCTCCACTTT.

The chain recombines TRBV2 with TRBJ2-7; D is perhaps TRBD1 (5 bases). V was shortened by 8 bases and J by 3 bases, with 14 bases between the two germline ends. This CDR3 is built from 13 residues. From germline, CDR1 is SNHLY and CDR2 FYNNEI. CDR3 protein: CASGRQGGYEQYV. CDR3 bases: TGTGCCAGCGGACGCCAGGGTGGCTACGAGCAGTACGTC.

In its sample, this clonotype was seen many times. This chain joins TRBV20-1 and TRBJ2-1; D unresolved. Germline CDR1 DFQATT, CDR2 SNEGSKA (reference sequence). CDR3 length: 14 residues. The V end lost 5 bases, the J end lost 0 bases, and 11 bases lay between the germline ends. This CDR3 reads CSAGVPSSYNEQFF. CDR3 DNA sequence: TGCAGTGCTGGGGTCCCCAGCTCCTACAATGAGCAGTTCTTC.

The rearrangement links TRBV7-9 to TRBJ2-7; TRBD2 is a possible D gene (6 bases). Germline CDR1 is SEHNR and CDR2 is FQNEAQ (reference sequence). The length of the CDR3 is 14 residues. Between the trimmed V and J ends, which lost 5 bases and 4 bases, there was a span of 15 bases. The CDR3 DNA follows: TGTGCCAGCAGCACCCCGTCGGGGGTTTACGAGCAGTACTTC. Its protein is CASSTPSGVYEQYF.

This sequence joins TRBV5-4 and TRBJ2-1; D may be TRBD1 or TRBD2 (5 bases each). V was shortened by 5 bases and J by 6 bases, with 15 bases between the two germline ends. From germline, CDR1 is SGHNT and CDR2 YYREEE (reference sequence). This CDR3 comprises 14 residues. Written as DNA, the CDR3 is TGTGCCAGCAGGGTGGGACCCGGCGTCAATGAGCAGTTCTTC. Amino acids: CASRVGPGVNEQFF.

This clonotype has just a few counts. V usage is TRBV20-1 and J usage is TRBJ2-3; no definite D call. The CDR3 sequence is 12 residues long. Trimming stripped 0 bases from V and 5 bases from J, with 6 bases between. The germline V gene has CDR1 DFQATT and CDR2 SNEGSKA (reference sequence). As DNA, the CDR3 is TGCAGTGCTAGAGATCATAAAGATACGCAGTATTTT. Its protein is CSARDHKDTQYF.

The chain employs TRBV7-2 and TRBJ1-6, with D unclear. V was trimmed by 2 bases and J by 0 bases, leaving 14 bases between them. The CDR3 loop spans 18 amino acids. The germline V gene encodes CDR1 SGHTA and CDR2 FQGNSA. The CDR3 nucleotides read TGTGCCAGCAGCTTATATTTAGAGGGCTACTCCTATAATTCACCCCTCCACTTT. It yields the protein CASSLYLEGYSYNSPLHF. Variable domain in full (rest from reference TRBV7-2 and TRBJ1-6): GAGVSQSPSNKVTEKGKDVELRCDPISGHTALYWYRQSLGQGLEFLIYFQGNSAPDKSGLPSDRFSAERTGGSVSTLTIQRTQQEDSAVYLCASSLYLEGYSYNSPLHFGNGTRLTVT.

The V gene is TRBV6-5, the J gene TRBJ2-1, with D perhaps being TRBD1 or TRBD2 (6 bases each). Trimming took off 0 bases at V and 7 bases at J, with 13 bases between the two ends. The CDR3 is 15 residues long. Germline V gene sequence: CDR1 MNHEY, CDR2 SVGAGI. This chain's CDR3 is CASSYSTGASNEQFF. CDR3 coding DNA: TGTGCCAGCAGTTACTCAACGGGGGCTTCTAATGAGCAGTTCTTC.

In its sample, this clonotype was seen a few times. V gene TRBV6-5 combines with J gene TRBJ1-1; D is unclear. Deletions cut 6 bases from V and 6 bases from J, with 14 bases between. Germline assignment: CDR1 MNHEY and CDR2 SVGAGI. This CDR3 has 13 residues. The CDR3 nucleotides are TGTGCCAGCAGCCCCAGAGTATTCGCTGAAGCTTTCTTT. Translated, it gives CASSPRVFAEAFF.

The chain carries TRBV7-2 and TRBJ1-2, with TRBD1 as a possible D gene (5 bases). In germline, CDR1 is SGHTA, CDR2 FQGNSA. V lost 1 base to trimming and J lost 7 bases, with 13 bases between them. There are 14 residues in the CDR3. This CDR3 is CASSLVPGVGGYTF. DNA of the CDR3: TGTGCCAGCAGCTTAGTCCCGGGGGTGGGTGGCTACACCTTC.

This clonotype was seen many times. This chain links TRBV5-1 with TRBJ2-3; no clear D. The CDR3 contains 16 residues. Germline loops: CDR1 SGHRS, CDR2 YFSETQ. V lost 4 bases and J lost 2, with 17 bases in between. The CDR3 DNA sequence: TGCGCCAGCAGCACAGACCCCCAGACCTACACAGATACGCAGTATTTT. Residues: CASSTDPQTYTDTQYF.

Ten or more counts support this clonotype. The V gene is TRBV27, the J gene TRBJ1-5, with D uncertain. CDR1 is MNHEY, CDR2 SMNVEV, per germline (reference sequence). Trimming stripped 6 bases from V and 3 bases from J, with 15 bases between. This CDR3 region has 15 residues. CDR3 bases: TGTGCCAGCAGCCGGGCGGCATCGTACAATCAGCCCCAGCATTTT. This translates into CASSRAASYNQPQHF.

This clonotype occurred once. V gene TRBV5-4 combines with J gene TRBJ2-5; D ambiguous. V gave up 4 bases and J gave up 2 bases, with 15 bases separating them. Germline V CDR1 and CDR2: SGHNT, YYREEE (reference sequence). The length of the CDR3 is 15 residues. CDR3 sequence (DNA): TGTGCCAGCAGCCCGATAGGGATTCCGCAAGAGACCCAGTACTTC. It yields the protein CASSPIGIPQETQYF.

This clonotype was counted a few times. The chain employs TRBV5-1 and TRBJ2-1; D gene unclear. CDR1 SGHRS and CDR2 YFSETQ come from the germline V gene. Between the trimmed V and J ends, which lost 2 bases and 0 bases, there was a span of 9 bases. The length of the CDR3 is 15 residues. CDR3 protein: CASSFAANSYNEQFF. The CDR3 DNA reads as TGCGCCAGCAGCTTCGCGGCGAACTCCTACAATGAGCAGTTCTTC.

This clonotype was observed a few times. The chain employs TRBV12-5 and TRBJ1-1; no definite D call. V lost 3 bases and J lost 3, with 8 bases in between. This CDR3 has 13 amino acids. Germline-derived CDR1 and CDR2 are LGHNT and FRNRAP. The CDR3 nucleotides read TGTGCTAGTGGTTTTTCCGTCTACACTGAAGCTTTCTTT. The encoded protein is CASGFSVYTEAFF.

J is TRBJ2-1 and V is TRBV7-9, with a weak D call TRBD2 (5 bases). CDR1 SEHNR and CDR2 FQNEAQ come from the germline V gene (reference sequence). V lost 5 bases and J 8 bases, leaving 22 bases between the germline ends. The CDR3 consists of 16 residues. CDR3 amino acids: CASSPQYGVISDEQFF. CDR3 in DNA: TGTGCCAGCAGCCCACAGTACGGGGTCATTTCCGATGAGCAGTTCTTC.

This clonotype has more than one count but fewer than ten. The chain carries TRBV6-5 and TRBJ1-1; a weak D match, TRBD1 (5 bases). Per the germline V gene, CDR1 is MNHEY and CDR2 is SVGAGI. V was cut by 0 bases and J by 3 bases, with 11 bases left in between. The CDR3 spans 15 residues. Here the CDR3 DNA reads TGTGCCAGCAGTTACTCGATAGGGGCAGACACTGAAGCTTTCTTT. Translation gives CASSYSIGADTEAFF.

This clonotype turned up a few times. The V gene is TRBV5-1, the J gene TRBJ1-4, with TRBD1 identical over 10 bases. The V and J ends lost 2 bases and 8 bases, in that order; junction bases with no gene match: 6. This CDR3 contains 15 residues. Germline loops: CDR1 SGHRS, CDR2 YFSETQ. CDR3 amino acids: CASSFSGTGAEKLFF. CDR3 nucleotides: TGCGCCAGCAGCTTCTCCGGGACAGGGGCAGAAAAACTGTTTTTT.

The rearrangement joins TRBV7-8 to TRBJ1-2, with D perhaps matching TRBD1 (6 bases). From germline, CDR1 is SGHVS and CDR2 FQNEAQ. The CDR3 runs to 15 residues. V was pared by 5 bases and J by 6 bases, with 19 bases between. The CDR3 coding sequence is TGTGCCAGCAGCCCCGGCGGGGGGCGCCTTCATGGCTACACCTTC. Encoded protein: CASSPGGGRLHGYTF.